This T cell receptor (beta chain) was sequenced for a study of T-cell reconstitution after alpha-beta-depleted transplantation in children. The CDR3 runs 16 residues. Germline CDR1 SGHKS, CDR2 YYEKEE (reference sequence). The V segment lost 3 bases and the J segment 0 bases; nucleotides outside the gene matches: 5. This clonotype appeared a few times. The target antigen is unknown. Notes on the study in general: Newly produced T cells mostly accounted for T-cell counts and diversity one year post-transplant. Several hundred expanded graft clones reportedly were the source of alpha-beta T cells about two months after transplant. Surviving recipient T cells and intrathymic progenitors accounted for some patients' high TCRbeta diversity at day 60.

The library targeted TCRbeta and was prepared with unique molecular identifiers. In TCRdb, the PCR reads were re-called with MiXCR into one record per CDR3 protein. The table has 300,000 to 350,000 distinct CDR3 sequences, roughly 17% seen once. The gene calls are TRBV5-5 and TRBJ2-7, with 11 bases fitting TRBD2. Here the sequenced sample was PBMCs, mostly from graft donor cells, taken 360 days after TCRalphabeta/CD19-depleted stem cell transplant. This clonotype was sampled from a male patient aged 2-9 years who had a stem cell transplant for acute lymphoblastic leukemia, so the T cells may come from the graft donor. The CDR3, as DNA: TGTGCCAGCAGCTCCCCACTAGCGGGAGTCTCCTACGAGCAGTACTTC. As protein: CASSSPLAGVSYEQYF.